These 13 T cell receptor beta chains were all obtained from the same sample, sequenced in a study of cytomegalovirus exposure and HLA in healthy donors. The primer mix had 60 Vbeta and 13 Jbeta primers. Here immunoSEQ multiplex PCR was the method, and the copy in TCRdb shows in-frame clones only, minus some. The repertoire holds about 140,000 clones, with roughly four fifths as singletons. The sequenced sample was PBMCs. Source of these receptors: a man between 18 and 35 years old in good health and CMV-seropositive.

The chain joins TRBV29-1 to TRBJ2-7, with D tentatively TRBD2 (5 bases). V was pared by 1 base and J by 1 base, with 11 bases between. CDR3 length equals 14 residues. CDR1 is SQVTM and CDR2 is ANQGSEA in the germline V gene. CDR3 nucleotide sequence: TGCAGCGTTGAAGGGGAGAGGGCATCCTACGAGCAGTACTTC. It specifies CSVEGERASYEQYF.

The rearrangement joins TRBV6-5 to TRBJ1-2; no firm D call. The CDR3 has 16 amino acids. Trimming shortened V by 0 bases and J by 3 bases, and 14 bases separated the two germline ends. Germline values: CDR1 MNHEY, CDR2 SVGAGI. CDR3 residues: CASSYSRGGIYYGYTF. CDR3 coding DNA: TGTGCCAGCAGTTACTCGAGAGGCGGGATCTACTATGGCTACACCTTC.

The chain joins TRBV7-3 to TRBJ1-2; 12 positions match TRBD1. This CDR3 region has 17 residues. The V gene end was trimmed by 5 bases and the J gene end by 4 bases; junction bases not matched to a gene: 11. From germline, CDR1 is SGHTA and CDR2 FQGTGA. CDR3 residues: CASSAPGQGAQGYGYTF. The CDR3 DNA follows: TGTGCCAGCAGCGCTCCGGGACAGGGGGCGCAGGGCTATGGCTACACCTTC.

This clone showed up just a few times. The chain combines TRBV6-1 with TRBJ2-3; TRBD2 matches at 8 bases. This CDR3 spans 15 amino acids. V was clipped by 0 bases and J by 8 bases; unmatched bases: 7. Germline V gene lookup returns CDR1 MNHNS and CDR2 SASEGT. The CDR3 spells CASSEASREARTQYF. As DNA, the CDR3 is TGTGCCAGCAGTGAAGCTTCGCGGGAGGCTCGTACGCAGTATTTT.

V gene TRBV29-1 combines with J gene TRBJ1-1; D may be TRBD1 (5 bases). V lost 5 bases, J lost 4 bases, and 23 bases lay in between. The CDR3 loop spans 16 amino acids. The germline CDR1 and CDR2 sequences are SQVTM and ANQGSEA. DNA for the CDR3: TGCAGCGTTAATTCCTTTCCGGGACTAGGAAGCACTGAAGCTTTCTTT. It encodes CSVNSFPGLGSTEAFF.

The V and J genes are TRBV9 and TRBJ1-5; the D gene is possibly TRBD1 (6 bases). The CDR3 is 14 residues long. CDR1 is SGDLS, CDR2 YYNGEE, per germline. V lost 4 bases and J lost 7, with 15 bases in between. CDR3 residues: CASSTAERGQPQHF. Here the CDR3 DNA reads TGTGCCAGCAGCACAGCAGAAAGGGGGCAGCCCCAGCATTTT.

The chain carries TRBV6-5 and TRBJ2-1; tentatively, D is TRBD2 (5 bases). This CDR3 spans 12 amino acids. V was trimmed by 2 bases and J by 8 bases, leaving 7 bases between them. The germline gives CDR1 MNHEY, CDR2 SVGAGI. CDR3 sequence reads: CASSYEGDEQFF. The CDR3 DNA sequence: TGTGCCAGCAGTTACGAGGGCGATGAGCAGTTCTTC.

This rearrangement joins TRBV28 to TRBJ1-2; 8 bases are a match to TRBD1. Germline V lookup: CDR1 MDHEN, CDR2 SYDVKM. With 3 bases clipped from V and 2 bases from J, the junction kept 17 bases outside the gene matches. The CDR3 has 19 residues. CDR3 sequence reads: CASSLWDRPIGSSNYGYTF. CDR3 DNA sequence: TGTGCCAGCAGTTTGTGGGACAGGCCGATCGGAAGCAGCAACTATGGCTACACCTTC.

The V and J genes are TRBV28 and TRBJ1-2; D is possibly TRBD1 (5 bases). V lost 8 bases to trimming and J lost 1 base, with 17 bases between them. The CDR3 has 15 residues. The germline gives CDR1 MDHEN, CDR2 SYDVKM. CDR3 sequence (DNA): TGTGCCAGCCGCCGGGGAGGGGATTTTAACTATGGCTACACCTTC. Residues: CASRRGGDFNYGYTF.

The V call is TRBV19, the J call TRBJ2-1, with 8 bases matching TRBD2. This CDR3 has 14 residues. In germline, CDR1 is LNHDA, CDR2 SQIVND (reference sequence). The V and J ends lost 2 bases and 10 bases, in that order; junction bases with no gene match: 7. The CDR3 here is CASSISGSSIEQFF. The CDR3 DNA is TGTGCCAGTAGTATAAGCGGGAGTTCAATCGAGCAGTTCTTC.

The chain is built from TRBV28 and TRBJ1-2, with TRBD1 as a possible D gene (5 bases). The germline CDR1 and CDR2 sequences are MDHEN and SYDVKM. CDR3 length equals 14 residues. Trimming took off 6 bases at V and 7 bases at J, with 18 bases between the two ends. CDR3 in amino acids: CASRPKGASGGYTF. As DNA, the CDR3 is TGTGCCAGCAGACCCAAAGGGGCCTCTGGTGGCTACACCTTC.

The chain has TRBV7-8 and TRBJ2-7, with 9 bases lining up with TRBD1. Germline V lookup: CDR1 SGHVS, CDR2 FQNEAQ. The V and J ends lost 5 bases and 0 bases, in that order; junction bases with no gene match: 8. The CDR3 is 16 amino acids. The chain's CDR3 is CASSPYRGPSSYEQYF. CDR3 nucleotide sequence: TGTGCCAGCAGCCCCTACAGGGGGCCCAGCTCCTACGAGCAGTACTTC.

The chain links TRBV27 to TRBJ2-3; D not certain. The CDR3 has 11 residues. The germline V gene has CDR1 MNHEY and CDR2 SMNVEV (reference sequence). V lost 7 bases and J 5 bases, leaving 7 bases between the germline ends. The CDR3 bases are TGTGCCAGCAACGGGTTAGATACGCAGTATTTT. Protein product: CASNGLDTQYF.